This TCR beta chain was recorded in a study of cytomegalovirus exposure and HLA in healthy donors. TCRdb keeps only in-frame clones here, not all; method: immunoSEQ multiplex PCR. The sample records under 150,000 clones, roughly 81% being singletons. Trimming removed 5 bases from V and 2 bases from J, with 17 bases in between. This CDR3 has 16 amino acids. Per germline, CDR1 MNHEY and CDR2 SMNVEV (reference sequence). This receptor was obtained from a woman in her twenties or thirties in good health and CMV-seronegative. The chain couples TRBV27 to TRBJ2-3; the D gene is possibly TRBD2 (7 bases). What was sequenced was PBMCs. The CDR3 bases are TGTGCCAGCAGTCCCGTGAGGGGGGGACTCACAGATACGCAGTATTTT. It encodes CASSPVRGGLTDTQYF.